The 27 T cell receptor gamma chains below come from one sample, sequenced in a study of gamma-delta chains in newborns, infants, children. TCRdb fed the reads to CATT. The table records around 530 gamma-chain clones, roughly 40% of them present only once. What was sequenced was blood. These receptors were taken from a child who was a newborn, infant or young child, either healthy, febrile or measles-vaccinated (not recorded which).

As for this clone: A much larger clone is a single base away; this may be a read error. The V gene is TRGV9, the J gene TRGJP. Since TCRdb gives no J gene, matching the DNA to germline was used here to assign it. The CDR3 sequence is 17 residues long. Germline V gene data show CDR1 as GITISATS and CDR2 as ISYDGTV (reference sequence). After removal of 2 bases from V and 3 bases from J, the junction contained 4 bases not matched to a gene. The CDR3 region is CALWEGTQELGKKIKVF. The CDR3 region has the DNA TGTGCCTTGTGGGAGGGGACGCAAGAGTTGGGCAAAAAAATCAAGGTATTT.

This clone is categorized as large (0.1 to 1%). This chain connects TRGV4 to TRGJ1 or TRGJ2. Trimming at V came to 3 bases and at J to 2 bases, leaving 7 bases not matched to a gene. This CDR3 region has 14 residues. Germline-derived CDR1 and CDR2 are EGSTGY and YDSYTSSV. CDR3: CATWDFSDYYKKLF. Written as DNA, the CDR3 is TGTGCCACCTGGGATTTCTCCGATTATTATAAGAAACTCTTT.

A remark on this clone: Being one base from a much bigger clone, this may be a read error. Other DNA sequences from this sample encode an identical CDR3 as well. The DNA for the CDR3 is TGCGCCACCTGGGACAGGCCCATACATAGAATGTATTATAAGAAACTCTTT. Its translation: CATWDRPIHRMYYKKLF. V is TRGV5 and J is TRGJ1 or TRGJ2. TCRdb lists no J gene, so it was determined here by aligning the DNA to germline. This CDR3 has 17 residues. Germline CDR1 is VINAFY and CDR2 is YDVSNSKD.

This clone counts as large. The same CDR3 also results from other DNA sequences found in this sample. J is TRGJ1 or TRGJ2 and V is TRGV8. The J gene is absent in TCRdb and was assigned here via DNA matching to germline. Germline CDR1 VENAVY, CDR2 YDSYNSRV. CDR3 length: 16 amino acids. Trimming took 4 bases from V and 0 from J; bases not matched to a gene: 12. Written as DNA, the CDR3 is TGTGCCACCTGGGAATTGCCAAGACCGAATTATTATAAGAAACTCTTT. Encoded protein: CATWELPRPNYYKKLF.

In its sample, this clone ranks as large (0.1 to 1%). The chain links TRGV9 to TRGJP. TCRdb does not report a J gene; here it was assigned by matching the DNA to germline references. Looked up from germline, CDR1 is GITISATS and CDR2 is ISYDGTV (reference sequence). CDR3 length: 15 amino acids. V gave up 0 bases and J gave up 8 bases; unmatched junction bases: 1. The CDR3 here is CALWEVQLGKKIKVF. The CDR3 region has the DNA TGTGCCTTGTGGGAGGTGCAGTTGGGCAAAAAAATCAAGGTATTT.

Judged by abundance, this clone is large. The chain couples TRGV9 to TRGJP. No J segment appears in TCRdb, so it was assigned here by matching the sequence to germline. Germline V gene sequence: CDR1 GITISATS, CDR2 ISYDGTV (reference sequence). Unmatched junction bases numbered 4, after V lost 2 bases and J lost 6 bases. CDR3 size: 16 residues. The chain's CDR3 is CALWEDLELGKKIKVF. CDR3 nucleotide sequence: TGTGCCTTGTGGGAGGACCTAGAGTTGGGCAAAAAAATCAAGGTATTT.

This clone was found once. This rearrangement joins TRGV8 to TRGJP. The J gene, left out of TCRdb, was set here by checking the DNA against germline. Looked up from germline, CDR1 is VENAVY and CDR2 is YDSYNSRV. The trim removed 5 bases at V and 17 bases at J, leaving 24 bases unmatched. The CDR3 extends over 18 amino acids. The CDR3 reads CATWARGGGRVGQKIKVF. DNA of the CDR3: TGTGCCACCTGGGCTAGAGGAGGGGGCAGAGTTGGGCAAAAAATCAAGGTATTT.

This clone is labeled large. The chain has TRGV9 and TRGJ1 or TRGJ2. The J gene, left out of TCRdb, was set here by checking the DNA against germline. Germline CDR1 reads GITISATS; CDR2 reads ISYDGTV (reference sequence). This CDR3 contains 15 residues. V trimming: 0 bases; J trimming: 10 bases; junction bases outside the gene matches: 15. The chain's CDR3 is CALWEVRSSGGKKLF. DNA for the CDR3: TGTGCCTTGTGGGAGGTGCGAAGTTCGGGCGGAAAGAAACTCTTT.

Of note for this clone: A far larger clone is a single base away, which makes a read error likely. The chain recombines TRGV3 with TRGJ1 or TRGJ2. The J gene is absent in TCRdb and was assigned here via DNA matching to germline. CDR1 VTNTFY and CDR2 YDVSTARD come from the germline V gene (reference sequence). The CDR3 extends over 12 amino acids. CDR3 amino acids: CAAWDRHYKKLF. DNA of the CDR3: TGTGCCGCCTGGGACAGGCATTATAAGAAACTCTTT.

A note on this clone: A much larger clone is a single base away; this may be a read error. J is TRGJ1 or TRGJ2 and V is TRGV9. Germline matching of the DNA provided the J gene here, since TCRdb leaves it blank. The germline V gene has CDR1 GITISATS and CDR2 ISYDGTV (reference sequence). CDR3 length: 11 amino acids. V lost 0 bases to trimming and J lost 11 bases; unmatched junction nucleotides: 4. Here the CDR3 reads CALWEVREKLF. The CDR3 coding sequence is TGTGCCTTGTGGGAGGTGCGTGAGAAACTCTTT.

This clone is hyperexpanded in the sample. A much larger clone sits a single nucleotide away, making a read error possible. Other DNA sequences from this sample encode an identical CDR3 as well. The chain has TRGV9 and TRGJP. As TCRdb names no J gene, one was assigned here on the basis of a DNA match to germline. V gave up 2 bases and J gave up 3 bases; unmatched junction bases: 1. Per the germline V gene, CDR1 is GITISATS and CDR2 is ISYDGTV (reference sequence). The CDR3 covers 16 residues. The CDR3 region has the DNA TGTGCCTTGTGGGAGGCGCAAGAGTTGGGCAAAAAAATCAAGGTATTT. Translated, it gives CALWEAQELGKKIKVF.

Turning to this clone: This may be a read error: a much more frequent sequence differs by one nucleotide. Distinct nucleotide sequences in the sample also encode this CDR3. The chain is built from TRGV9 and TRGJP. In the absence of a J gene in TCRdb, the DNA was matched to germline to assign it here. The CDR3 covers 17 residues. Germline lookup yields CDR1 GITISATS and CDR2 ISYDGTV (reference sequence). CDR3 bases: TGCGCCTTGTGGGAGGTGGTCCAAGAGTTGGGCAAAAAAATCAAGGTATTT. Its translation: CALWEVVQELGKKIKVF.

This clone is a singleton in its sample. A clone one base away is much larger, so this may be a read error. The J gene has no call, while the V gene is TRGV9. The CDR3 has 18 residues. Germline values: CDR1 GITISATS, CDR2 ISYDGTV (reference sequence). The CDR3 nucleotides read TGTGCCTTGTGGGAGGTACTGGGCCAGGAGTTGGGCAAAAAAATCGAGGTATTT. Encoded protein: CALWEVLGQELGKKIEVF.

Concerning this clone: This DNA translates differently at residue 8 from the TCRdb protein, which is that of a much larger clone; a read error is likely, and the protein shown is the DNA's own translation. The CDR3, as DNA: TGTGCCTTGTGGGAGGTGGAGGGGTTGGGCAAAAAAATCAAGGTATTT. Amino acids: CALWEVEGLGKKIKVF. The rearrangement links TRGV9 to TRGJP. In the absence of a J gene in TCRdb, the DNA was matched to germline to assign it here. The CDR3 totals 16 residues. With 0 bases clipped from V and 9 bases from J, the junction kept 5 bases outside the gene matches. Germline V gives CDR1 GITISATS, CDR2 ISYDGTV (reference sequence).

By its share, this clone is large. A far larger clone is a single base away, which makes a read error likely. The chain couples TRGV9 to TRGJP. The J gene, missing from TCRdb, was assigned here through DNA to germline matching. Germline V gives CDR1 GITISATS, CDR2 ISYDGTV (reference sequence). The CDR3 has 16 residues. The CDR3 spells CALWGVQELGKKIKVF. The CDR3 region has the DNA TGTGCCTTGTGGGGGGTGCAAGAGTTGGGCAAAAAAATCAAGGTATTT.

This clone is large (0.1 to 1%) within its sample. The chain recombines TRGV9 with TRGJP. Since TCRdb gives no J gene, matching the DNA to germline was used here to assign it. The junction had 7 bases not matched to a gene; V was cut back by 4 bases and J by 7 bases. The CDR3 extends over 16 amino acids. Germline V CDR1 and CDR2: GITISATS, ISYDGTV (reference sequence). The CDR3 region is CALWDRRELGKKIKVF. CDR3 in DNA: TGTGCCTTGTGGGACCGAAGGGAGTTGGGCAAAAAAATCAAGGTATTT.

A V gene of TRGV2 was called, but no J gene was assigned. This CDR3 contains 15 residues. The V gene's germline CDR1 is EGSNGY and CDR2 YDSYNSKV. CDR3 bases: TGTGCCACCTGGAGCCCCCCCCCCGGTGATTGGATCAAGACGTTC. Translation gives CATWSPPPGDWIKTF.

A single count supports this clone. This may be a read error: a much more frequent sequence differs by one nucleotide. Distinct nucleotide sequences in the sample also encode this CDR3. The chain has TRGV9 and TRGJP. Because TCRdb records no J gene, it was assigned here through a match of the DNA to germline. CDR1 is GITISATS, CDR2 ISYDGTV, per germline (reference sequence). Losses at the gene ends were 0 bases for V and 3 bases for J; bases not matched to a gene: 2. There are 17 residues in the CDR3. The CDR3 reads CALWEVQQELGKKIKVF. CDR3 coding DNA: TGTGCCTTGTGGGAGGTGCAGCAAGAGTTGGGCAAAAAAATCAAGGTATTT.

Concerning this clone: This clone may be a read error of a much larger clone one base away. This specimen includes other DNA sequences encoding the same CDR3. The chain employs TRGV8 and TRGJ1 or TRGJ2. The J gene is not listed in TCRdb, so it was assigned here from a DNA match to germline. The germline V gene has CDR1 VENAVY and CDR2 YDSYNSRV. This CDR3 spans 16 amino acids. The CDR3 region is CATWELPRPNYYKKLF. The CDR3 bases are TGCGCCACCTGGGAATTGCCAAGACCGAATTATTATAAGAAACTCTTT.

By sample share, this clone is large. The rearrangement uses TRGV9 and TRGJP. The J gene comes from matching the DNA to germline here; TCRdb lacks it. The length of the CDR3 is 19 residues. With 1 base clipped from V and 9 bases from J, the junction kept 15 bases outside the gene matches. Germline V lookup: CDR1 GITISATS, CDR2 ISYDGTV (reference sequence). CDR3 nucleotide sequence: TGTGCCTTGTGGGAGGTCAGTGATAAAATGAGGTTGGGCAAAAAAATCAAGGTATTT. It yields the protein CALWEVSDKMRLGKKIKVF.

A note on this clone: A much larger clonotype is one base distant, so this may be a read error. This chain uses TRGV9 with TRGJP. Germline matching of the DNA provided the J gene here, since TCRdb leaves it blank. CDR1 is GITISATS, CDR2 ISYDGTV, per germline (reference sequence). This CDR3 spans 17 amino acids. Germline trimming cut 3 bases from V and 4 bases from J; bases unmatched to any gene: 6. The CDR3 here is CALWETPQELGKKIKVF. The CDR3 DNA reads TGTGCCTTGTGGGAGACCCCTCAAGAGTTGGGCAAAAAAATCAAGGTATTT.

As concerns this clone: A clone one base away is much larger, so this may be a read error. This sample also contains other DNA sequences that code for the same CDR3. This rearrangement joins TRGV8 to TRGJ1 or TRGJ2. TCRdb carries no J gene annotation; the J gene was assigned here by matching the DNA with germline. From germline, CDR1 is VENAVY and CDR2 YDSYNSRV. CDR3 length: 10 residues. The CDR3: CATYYYKKLF. In DNA form, the CDR3 reads TGTGCCACCTATTACTATAAGAAACTCTTT.

About this clone: This may be a read error, as it is one base from a much larger clone. The rearrangement links TRGV9 to TRGJP. The J gene was missing in TCRdb and was found by matching the end of the DNA to germline. Per the germline V gene, CDR1 is GITISATS and CDR2 is ISYDGTV (reference sequence). This CDR3 has 17 residues. CDR3 DNA sequence: TGTGCCTTGTGGGAGGTGCAACAAGAGTTGGGCAAAAAAGTCAAGGTATTT. It yields the protein CALWEVQQELGKKVKVF.

This clone rates as large. J is TRGJP and V is TRGV9. TCRdb supplies no J gene; here it was assigned by aligning the nucleotide sequence to germline. Germline CDR1 GITISATS, CDR2 ISYDGTV (reference sequence). The CDR3 is made up of 17 amino acids. V gave up 2 bases and J gave up 7 bases; unmatched junction bases: 8. As DNA, the CDR3 is TGTGCCTTGTGGGAGGGCAACTCGGAGTTGGGCAAAAAAATCAAGGTATTT. Translation gives CALWEGNSELGKKIKVF.

This clone is large by share. This specimen includes other DNA sequences encoding the same CDR3. The chain has TRGV9 and TRGJP. TCRdb is silent on the J gene; assignment here came from matching the DNA to germline. Germline assignment: CDR1 GITISATS and CDR2 ISYDGTV (reference sequence). Unmatched junction bases numbered 2, after V lost 5 bases and J lost 4 bases. This CDR3 is 15 amino acids long. CDR3 bases: TGTGCCTTGTGGGGACAAGAGTTGGGCAAAAAAATCAAGGTATTT. This gives the protein CALWGQELGKKIKVF.

This clone is large within its sample. In the same sample, other DNA sequences code for this CDR3. The chain employs TRGV9 and TRGJP. The J gene is not listed in TCRdb, so it was assigned here from a DNA match to germline. After removal of 3 bases from V and 3 bases from J, the junction contained 2 bases not matched to a gene. CDR3 size: 16 residues. CDR1 GITISATS and CDR2 ISYDGTV come from the germline V gene (reference sequence). The CDR3: CALWEPQELGKKIKVF. The CDR3 DNA reads TGTGCCTTGTGGGAGCCGCAAGAGTTGGGCAAAAAAATCAAGGTATTT.

Comments on this clone: Given a far larger clone just one base away, this is likely a sequencing read error. Other nucleotide sequences in the sample specify the same CDR3. The V call is TRGV9, the J call TRGJP. TCRdb is silent on the J gene; assignment here came from matching the DNA to germline. CDR3 length: 15 residues. Germline assignment: CDR1 GITISATS and CDR2 ISYDGTV (reference sequence). The CDR3 sequence: CALWEQELGKKIKVF. The CDR3 DNA is TGCGCCTTGTGGGAGCAAGAGTTGGGCAAAAAAATCAAGGTATTT.